This T cell receptor beta chain was found in a study of T cell changes during pregnancy in multiple sclerosis. Profiled with immunoSEQ multiplex PCR; TCRdb holds only in-frame clones, not every one. The table records some 60,000 clones, 80% to 95% of them present only once. The CDR3 contains 13 residues. CDR1 and CDR2 (germline): LNHDA, SQIVND (reference sequence). Trimming took 3 bases from V and 1 from J, leaving 5 bases between them. The J gene is TRBJ2-3, the V gene TRBV19; no firm D call. The sequence derives from a female donor with multiple sclerosis, enrolled in a pregnancy study. The source material was peripheral blood, sampled in the first trimester of pregnancy. The CDR3: CASSMARTDTQYF. The CDR3 DNA reads TGTGCCAGTAGTATGGCCCGCACAGATACGCAGTATTTT. The entire variable domain, with the rest obtained from reference TRBV19 and TRBJ2-3, is as follows: DGGITQSPKYLFRKEGQNVTLSCEQNLNHDAMYWYRQDPGQGLRLIYYSQIVNDFQKGDIAEGYSVSREKKESFPLTVTSAQKNPTAFYLCASSMARTDTQYFGPGTRLTVL.